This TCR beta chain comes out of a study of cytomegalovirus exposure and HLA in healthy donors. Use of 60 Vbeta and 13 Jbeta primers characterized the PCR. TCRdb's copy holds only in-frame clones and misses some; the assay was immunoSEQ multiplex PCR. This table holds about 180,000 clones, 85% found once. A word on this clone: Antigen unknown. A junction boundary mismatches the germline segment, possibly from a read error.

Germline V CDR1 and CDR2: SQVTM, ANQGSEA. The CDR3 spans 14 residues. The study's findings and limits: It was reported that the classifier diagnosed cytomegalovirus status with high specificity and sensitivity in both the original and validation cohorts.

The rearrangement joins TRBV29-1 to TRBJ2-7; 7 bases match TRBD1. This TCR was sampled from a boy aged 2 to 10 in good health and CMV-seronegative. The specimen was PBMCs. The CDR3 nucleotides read TGCAGCGTTGAAGTCCCGGGACAGACCTACGAGCAGCACTTC. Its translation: CSVEVPGQTYEQHF.